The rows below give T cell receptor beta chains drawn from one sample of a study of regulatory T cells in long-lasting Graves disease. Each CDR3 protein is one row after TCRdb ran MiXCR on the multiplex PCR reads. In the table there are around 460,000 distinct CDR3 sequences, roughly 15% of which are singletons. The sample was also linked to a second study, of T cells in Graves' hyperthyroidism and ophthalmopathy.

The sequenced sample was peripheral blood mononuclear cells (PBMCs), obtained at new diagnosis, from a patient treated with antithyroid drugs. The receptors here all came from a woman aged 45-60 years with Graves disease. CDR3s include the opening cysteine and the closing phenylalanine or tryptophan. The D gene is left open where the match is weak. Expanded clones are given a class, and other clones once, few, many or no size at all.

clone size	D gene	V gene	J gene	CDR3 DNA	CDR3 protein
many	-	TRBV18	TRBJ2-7	TGTGCCAGCTCACCAAGTAGGGTACGGTCCTACGAGCAGTACTTC	CASSPSRVRSYEQYF
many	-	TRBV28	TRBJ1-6	TGTGCCAGCAGTCTTACCGGGCCGCCCGGATTACCCCTCCACTTT	CASSLTGPPGLPLHF
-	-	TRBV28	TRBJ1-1	TGTGCCAGCAGTTTGAGGGGCAGGAGCGTACCTGAAGCTTTCTTT	CASSLRGRSVPEAFF
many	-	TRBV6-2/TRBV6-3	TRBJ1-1	TGTGCCAGCAGTTACGGGACGGGATGGAGGGCTGAAGCTTTCTTT	CASSYGTGWRAEAFF
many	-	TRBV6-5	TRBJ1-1	TGTGCCAGCAGTTACTCAGGACAGATTAACACTGAAGCTTTCTTT	CASSYSGQINTEAFF
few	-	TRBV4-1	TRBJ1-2	TGCGCCAGCAGCCAAGAAAATAACTATGGCTACACCTTC	CASSQENNYGYTF
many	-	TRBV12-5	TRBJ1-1	TGTGCTAGTGGTTTCTCCACCACTGAAGCTTTCTTT	CASGFSTTEAFF
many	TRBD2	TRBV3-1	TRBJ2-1	TGTGCCAGCAGCCAGGGACTAGCGGGAGGCCATGAGCAGTTCTTC	CASSQGLAGGHEQFF
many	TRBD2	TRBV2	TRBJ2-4	TGTGCCAGCAGTGAACTAGCGGGAACCCTAGCCAAAAACATTCAGTACTTC	CASSELAGTLAKNIQYF
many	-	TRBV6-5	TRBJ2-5	TGTGCCAGCAGTTATCCGCGTCAAGAGACCCAGTACTTC	CASSYPRQETQYF
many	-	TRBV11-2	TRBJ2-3	TGTGCCAGCAGCCCCATTGCAGGGCCCACGACAGATACGCAGTATTTT	CASSPIAGPTTDTQYF
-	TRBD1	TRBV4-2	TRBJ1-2	TGTGCCAGCAGCCAAGGGGACAGGGGAGGAGACTACACCTTC	CASSQGDRGGDYTF
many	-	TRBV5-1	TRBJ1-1	TGCGCCAGCAGCTTTGAGGGAGTGAGAACTGAAGCTTTCTTT	CASSFEGVRTEAFF
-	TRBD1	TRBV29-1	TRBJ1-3	TGCAGCGTTGGGGGACAGAGCTCTGGAAACACCATATATTTT	CSVGGQSSGNTIYF
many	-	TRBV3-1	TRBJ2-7	TGTGCCAGCAGCCGTTTCAGGGACTACGAGCAGTACTTC	CASSRFRDYEQYF
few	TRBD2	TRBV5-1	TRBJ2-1	TGCGCCAGCAGCGGGTTAGCGGGAGGGCCGGTTGAGCAGTTCTTC	CASSGLAGGPVEQFF